The 17 T cell receptor beta chains in this list originate from one sample, sequenced in a study of control samples from healthy donors and cancer patients. The method was immunoSEQ multiplex PCR; TCRdb's version includes in-frame clones alone and lacks a portion of them. Found here are about 95,000 clones, roughly 90% of them singletons; the top ten hold around 14%. The material sequenced was blood. The source is a woman aged 65 to 85 in good health.

The V and J genes are TRBV4-2 and TRBJ2-2; 13 nucleotides align to TRBD2. CDR3 length: 16 amino acids. Germline loops: CDR1 LGHNA, CDR2 YNFKEQ. Trimming took 0 bases from V and 6 from J; bases not matched to a gene: 1. The CDR3 DNA is TGTGCCAGCAGCCAAGATACTAGCGGGGGGGCCGGGGAGCTGTTTTTT. Amino acids: CASSQDTSGGAGELFF.

The gene calls are TRBV27 and TRBJ1-1; TRBD1 matches at 7 bases. This CDR3 has 14 residues. Germline V gene sequence: CDR1 MNHEY, CDR2 SMNVEV (reference sequence). Trimming at V came to 2 bases and at J to 7 bases, leaving 7 bases not matched to a gene. The CDR3 DNA follows: TGTGCCAGCAGTTTAAGGGGGCGAGGAGATGAAGCTTTCTTT. This codes for CASSLRGRGDEAFF.

The V gene is TRBV14, the J gene TRBJ2-3, with 7 positions matching TRBD1. This CDR3 contains 16 residues. With V trimmed by 4 bases and J by 0 bases, 7 bases remained unmatched. Per the germline V gene, CDR1 is SGHDN and CDR2 is FVKESK. The CDR3 DNA is TGTGCCAGCAGCCGACAGGGTGGGCCTAGCACAGATACGCAGTATTTT. Translated, it gives CASSRQGGPSTDTQYF.

The gene calls are TRBV30 and TRBJ1-3; unclear D gene. This CDR3 comprises 14 residues. Germline CDR1 is GTSNPN and CDR2 is SVGIG (reference sequence). V lost 4 bases and J 0 bases, leaving 10 bases between the germline ends. CDR3 sequence reads: CAWKPSSSGNTIYF. In DNA, the CDR3 is TGTGCCTGGAAGCCTAGTAGCTCTGGAAACACCATATATTTT.

This clone appeared a single time. The V call is TRBV6-8, the J call TRBJ2-7, with D possibly being TRBD2 (5 bases). The CDR3 is made up of 13 amino acids. Trimming took off 3 bases at V and 5 bases at J, with 11 bases between the two ends. Looked up from germline, CDR1 is MNHGY and CDR2 is SAAAGT. CDR3 sequence: CASSYWGVNEQYF. DNA of the CDR3: TGTGCCAGCAGTTATTGGGGAGTAAACGAGCAGTACTTC.

The chain links TRBV25-1 to TRBJ1-1; possible D gene TRBD1, 5 bases. Germline CDR1 reads MGHDK; CDR2 reads SYGVNS. V was clipped by 4 bases and J by 3 bases, with 18 bases between them. CDR3 length equals 16 residues. The CDR3 loop reads CASSVGRATGDTEAFF. DNA for the CDR3: TGTGCCAGCAGTGTGGGACGCGCCACAGGTGACACTGAAGCTTTCTTT.

The chain carries TRBV29-1 and TRBJ2-3; D unclear. The CDR3 totals 15 residues. CDR1 SQVTM and CDR2 ANQGSEA come from the germline V gene. V was cut by 7 bases and J by 2 bases, with 19 bases left in between. The CDR3 nucleotides read TGCAGCGCAGAAAGGACGGCCTCCGACACAGATACGCAGTATTTT. Its protein product is CSAERTASDTDTQYF.

DNA of the CDR3: TGTGCCAGCAGCTTAAGCTCTCGGGAAAAACTGTTTTTT. Protein: CASSLSSREKLFF. V and J are TRBV11-2 and TRBJ1-4, with D hard to call. This CDR3 comprises 13 residues. Germline loops: CDR1 SGHAT, CDR2 FQNNGV. V lost 2 bases and J 8 bases, leaving 9 bases between the germline ends. Full variable domain (outside the CDR3, taken from reference TRBV11-2 and TRBJ1-4): EAGVAQSPRYKIIEKRQSVAFWCNPISGHATLYWYQQILGQGPKLLIQFQNNGVVDDSQLPKDRFSAERLKGVDSTLKIQPAKLEDSAVYLCASSLSSREKLFFGSGTQLSVL.

The CDR3 DNA follows: TGCAGCGTTTCTTACAGAGAGTCGAACACTGAAGCTTTCTTT. As protein: CSVSYRESNTEAFF. The chain recombines TRBV29-1 with TRBJ1-1; D gene uncertain. The CDR3 extends over 14 amino acids. The germline V gene has CDR1 SQVTM and CDR2 ANQGSEA. V was pared by 5 bases and J by 1 base, with 14 bases between.

The chain employs TRBV6-4 and TRBJ1-6; D possibly corresponds to TRBD1 (6 bases). The germline V gene encodes CDR1 MRHNA and CDR2 SNTAGT. The CDR3 runs to 13 residues. Trimming shortened V by 5 bases and J by 7 bases, and 9 bases separated the two germline ends. The CDR3: CASSPGENSPLHF. DNA of the CDR3: TGTGCCAGCAGTCCAGGGGAGAATTCACCCCTCCACTTT.

The chain combines TRBV7-9 with TRBJ1-2; the D gene is possibly TRBD1 (6 bases). Germline CDR1 SEHNR, CDR2 FQNEAQ (reference sequence). Between the trimmed V and J ends, which lost 8 bases and 2 bases, there was a span of 24 bases. The CDR3 is made up of 17 amino acids. CDR3 bases: TGTGCCAGCTCCCTAGGACAGCTGACTGATTTGAACTATGGCTACACCTTC. It codes for CASSLGQLTDLNYGYTF.

The CDR3 loop is CASSQETRNIQYF. CDR3 nucleotide sequence: TGCGCCAGCAGCCAGGAGACAAGGAACATTCAGTACTTC. The chain carries TRBV4-3 and TRBJ2-4; no definite D call. Trimming stripped 3 bases from V and 7 bases from J, with 10 bases between. The CDR3 is 13 amino acids. Germline CDR1 reads LGHNA; CDR2 reads YSLEER.

The chain couples TRBV27 to TRBJ2-1; TRBD2 matches at 8 bases. The CDR3 loop spans 14 amino acids. Germline CDR1 reads MNHEY; CDR2 reads SMNVEV (reference sequence). J was trimmed by 5 bases and V by 10 bases; bases with no gene match: 10. CDR3: CATTSGGAHNEQFF. The CDR3 DNA sequence: TGTGCCACCACCTCGGGGGGGGCCCACAATGAGCAGTTCTTC.

This sequence joins TRBV5-6 and TRBJ2-3; D is perhaps TRBD2 (5 bases). The ends were cut back, 3 bases at V and 5 bases at J, with 16 bases in the middle. This CDR3 region has 15 residues. CDR1 and CDR2 (germline): SGHDT, YYEEEE. CDR3 loop: CASSSFDYVRDTQYF. DNA of the CDR3: TGTGCCAGCAGCTCCTTCGACTACGTGAGAGATACGCAGTATTTT.

The V and J genes are TRBV5-1 and TRBJ2-7, with D possibly called TRBD1 or TRBD2 (5 bases each). The germline V gene has CDR1 SGHRS and CDR2 YFSETQ. This CDR3 is built from 13 residues. Trimming pared 4 bases from V and 2 bases from J, leaving 10 bases between. The CDR3 nucleotides are TGCGCCAGCAGCCCTCGGGGCCCCTACGAGCAGTACTTC. This codes for CASSPRGPYEQYF.

In its sample, this clone was seen once. The V gene is TRBV2, the J gene TRBJ1-4, with 7 nucleotides matching TRBD1. V was clipped by 5 bases and J by 5 bases; unmatched bases: 8. This CDR3 comprises 15 residues. Germline assignment: CDR1 SNHLY and CDR2 FYNNEI. The CDR3 loop is CASSRQTGLNEKLFF. Here the CDR3 DNA reads TGTGCCAGCAGTCGTCAGACAGGGCTGAATGAAAAACTGTTTTTT.

This clone was observed a single time. This rearrangement joins TRBV5-4 to TRBJ1-3; D is unclear. Trimming cost V 1 base and J 3 bases, with 5 bases left between them. CDR3 length: 13 amino acids. The V gene's germline CDR1 is SGHNT and CDR2 YYREEE (reference sequence). The CDR3 protein is CASSLTNGNTIYF. The CDR3, as DNA: TGTGCCAGCAGCTTGACAAATGGAAACACCATATATTTT.